The sequence of this T cell receptor beta chain was determined in a study of beta chain features in type 1 diabetes. Study information: Healthy donors and patients showed comparable age, gender and cell yields.

As for this clone: Its target is unknown.

TCRB transcripts that were expressed got sequenced, as all of the isolated RNA had been reverse transcribed. TCRdb's copy holds only in-frame clones and misses some; the assay was immunoSEQ multiplex PCR. The profile shows a few hundred thousand clones, about 15% of them singletons. Study-wide results and caveats: In all four CD4+ subsets, TCRB CDR3 length was significantly, moderately reduced in type 1 diabetes.

V dropped 0 bases and J dropped 5 bases, with 16 bases sitting between them. Germline CDR1 LNHNV, CDR2 YYDKDF (reference sequence). The CDR3 consists of 16 residues. This chain links TRBV15 with TRBJ1-2, with D possibly being TRBD1 (6 bases). This receptor was taken from a man younger than 35 with type 1 diabetes. Sequenced sample: naive CD4+ T cells from blood. The CDR3 sequence: CATSREVDRTWYGYTF. DNA for the CDR3: TGTGCCACCAGCAGAGAGGTAGACAGGACCTGGTATGGCTACACCTTC.